Described below is a single TCR beta chain sequence and its context. Its antigen is as yet unknown. V was pared by 3 bases and J by 1 base, with 16 bases between. The CDR3 covers 17 residues. Germline CDR1 and CDR2: MDHEN and SYDVKM. CD45RO-negative, CCR7-positively selected cells formed the naive CD8 fraction, excluding terminally differentiated effector memory CD45RA+ cells. This entry belongs to a study of shared clonotypes between healthy human individuals. Study-level information: CD4 naive and memory got three plates each, CD8 naive two, CD8 memory one. The study, taken as a whole, reports: Relative to their counterparts shared across all four donors, non-shared clonotypes exhibited diminished generation probabilities. Clonotype sharing across several donors was observed for 4% to 6.5% of naive CD4 clonotypes. Tissues were not sampled, only blood, and their repertoires likely differ.

Assay: immunoSEQ multiplex PCR; the TCRdb copy retains only in-frame clones and omits some. The sample yields more than 600,000 clones, just over 90% seen once. This receptor was identified in a man aged 25 to 45 in good health. Sequenced input: naive CD8+ T cells sorted from blood. This sequence joins TRBV28 and TRBJ1-5; unclear D gene. The CDR3 loop is CASSFGSSWESNQPQHF. The CDR3 DNA sequence: TGTGCCAGCAGTTTTGGCTCATCGTGGGAGAGCAATCAGCCCCAGCATTTT.